This T cell receptor (beta chain) was captured in a study of blood T cell repertoires in COVID-19 (dated by TCRdb to 2020 to 2022). Broadly, across the study: Collaborator samples came from the United States, Italy and Spain and covered acute and convalescent phases of COVID-19. The prospective study material was composed of cDNA or gDNA derived from T cells, B-cell-depleted T cells, or PBMCs. Subjects who had been exposed to COVID-19, were actively infected with it, or had recovered from it provided the deeply sampled blood TCRbeta repertoires that made up the dataset. The repertoires were released in a freely available public database intended as a resource for research on the immune response to SARS-CoV-2. Samples were obtained from the ongoing ImmuneRACE study (first 160 participants) and from 1,000 to 1,500 subjects provided by 6 global collaborators. Nearly every sample came with metadata listing a de-identified subject ID, COVID-19 status, age in years and sex. Where available, HLA class I and class II types were obtained from metadata supplied by the sample provider rather than from assay-based typing.

On the study overall, not on this receptor specifically: The quantity of clinical and demographic metadata differed by source and by participant and was supplied without curation.

Each collaborating institution followed its own protocols to collect whole blood in K2EDTA tubes. Collaborator samples were shipped for TCRbeta analysis as frozen whole blood, isolated PBMCs, or DNA extracted from either sample type. The count of this clone is one. Its antigen target is currently unknown. Qualities for individual bases were not recorded, and no much larger clone is one base off. Reading the germline V gene gives CDR1 SQVTM and CDR2 ANQGSEA. Spanning cysteine to phenylalanine, the CDR3 consists of 13 amino acids. CDR3 DNA only is kept here, 39 bases in frame from base 1. The germline ends are 15 bases apart after V is trimmed by 7 bases and J by 6 bases. TCRbeta CDR3 regions were amplified from genomic DNA by means of the immunoSEQ Assay, a bias-controlled multiplex PCR. As for the authors' bioinformatics: The number of nucleated cells in each sample was estimated from the amplification of reference gene primers within the assay. Sequence reads were collapsed and filtered to measure the absolute abundance of every unique TCRbeta CDR3 rearrangement. For each sample, productive Simpson clonality was calculated by taking the square root of Simpson's diversity index across productive rearrangements. What TCRdb holds here is the immuneACCESS table cut down to in-frame rearrangements. Part of the clones is not present; checked against another copy, under half of the missing clones reflect an unresolved V gene, and the others are unexplained. Clone size and the V and J calls come from that table; the DNA yielded D and trimming. The sample contains about 240,000 clones, 65% to 90% of them found a single time. 4.7% of the sample rests with the top ten.

The rearranged segments are TRBV29-1 and TRBJ1-4, with no D gene named confidently. Source material: peripheral blood. This TCR was sampled from a woman between 70 and 85 years old with acute or convalescent COVID-19. The CDR3 protein: CSARRGDDEKLFF. In nucleotide form, the sequence is TGCAGCGCGAGAAGAGGCGATGATGAAAAACTGTTTTTT.